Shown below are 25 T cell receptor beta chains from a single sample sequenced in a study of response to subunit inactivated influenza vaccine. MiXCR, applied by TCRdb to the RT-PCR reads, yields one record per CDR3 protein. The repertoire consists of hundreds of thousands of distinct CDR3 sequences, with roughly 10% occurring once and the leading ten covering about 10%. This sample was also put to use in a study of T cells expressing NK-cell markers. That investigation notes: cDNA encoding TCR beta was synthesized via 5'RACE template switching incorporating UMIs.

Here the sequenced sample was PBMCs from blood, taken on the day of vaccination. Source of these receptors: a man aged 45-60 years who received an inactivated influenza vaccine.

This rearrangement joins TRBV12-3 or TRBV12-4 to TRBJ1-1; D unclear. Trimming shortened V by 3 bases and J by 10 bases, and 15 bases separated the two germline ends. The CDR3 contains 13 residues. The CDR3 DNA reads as TGTGCCAGCAGTTTGGGCGGGCCCGGTACAGCTTTCTTT. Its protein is CASSLGGPGTAFF.

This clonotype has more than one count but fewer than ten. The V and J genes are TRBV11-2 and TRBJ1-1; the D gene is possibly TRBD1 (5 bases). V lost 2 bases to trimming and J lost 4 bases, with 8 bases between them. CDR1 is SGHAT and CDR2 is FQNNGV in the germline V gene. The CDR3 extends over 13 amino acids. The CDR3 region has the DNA TGTGCCAGCAGCTTAAATGGGGCCACTGAAGCTTTCTTT. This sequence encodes CASSLNGATEAFF.

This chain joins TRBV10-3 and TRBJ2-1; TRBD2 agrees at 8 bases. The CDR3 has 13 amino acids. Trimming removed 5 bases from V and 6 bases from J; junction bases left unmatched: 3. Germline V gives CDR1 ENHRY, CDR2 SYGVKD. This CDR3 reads CAISFGRGNEQFF. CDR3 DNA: TGTGCCATCAGTTTCGGGAGGGGCAATGAGCAGTTCTTC.

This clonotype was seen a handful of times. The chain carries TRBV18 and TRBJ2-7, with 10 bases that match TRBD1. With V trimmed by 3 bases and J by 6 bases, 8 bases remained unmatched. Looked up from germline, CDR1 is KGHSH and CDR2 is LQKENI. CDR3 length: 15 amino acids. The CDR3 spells CASSPGQGSFSEQYF. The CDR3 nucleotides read TGTGCCAGCTCACCGGGACAGGGGTCTTTCAGCGAGCAGTACTTC.

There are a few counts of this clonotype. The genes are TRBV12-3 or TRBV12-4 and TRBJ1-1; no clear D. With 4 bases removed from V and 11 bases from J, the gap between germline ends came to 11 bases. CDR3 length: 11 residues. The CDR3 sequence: CASSSDVGAFF. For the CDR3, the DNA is TGTGCCAGCAGTTCGGATGTGGGGGCTTTCTTT.

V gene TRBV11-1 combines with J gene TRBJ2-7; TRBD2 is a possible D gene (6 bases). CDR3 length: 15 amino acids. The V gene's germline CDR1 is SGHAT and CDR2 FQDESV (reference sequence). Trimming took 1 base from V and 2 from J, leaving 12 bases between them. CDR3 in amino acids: CASSLDLGGTYEQYF. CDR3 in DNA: TGTGCCAGCAGCTTAGACCTCGGGGGAACCTACGAGCAGTACTTC.

CDR3 nucleotide sequence: TGCAGTGCTAGAGATCAAGACACCGGGGAGCTGTTTTTT. As protein: CSARDQDTGELFF. The chain employs TRBV20-1 and TRBJ2-2, with D uncertain. Germline V gene data show CDR1 as DFQATT and CDR2 as SNEGSKA (reference sequence). Trimming took 0 bases from V and 3 from J, leaving 5 bases between them. This CDR3 spans 13 amino acids.

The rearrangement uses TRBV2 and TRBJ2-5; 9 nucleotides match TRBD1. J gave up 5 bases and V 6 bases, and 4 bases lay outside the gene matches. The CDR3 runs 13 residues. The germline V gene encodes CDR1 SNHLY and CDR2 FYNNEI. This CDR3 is CASRQGADETQYF. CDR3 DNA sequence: TGTGCCAGCAGACAGGGGGCCGACGAGACCCAGTACTTC.

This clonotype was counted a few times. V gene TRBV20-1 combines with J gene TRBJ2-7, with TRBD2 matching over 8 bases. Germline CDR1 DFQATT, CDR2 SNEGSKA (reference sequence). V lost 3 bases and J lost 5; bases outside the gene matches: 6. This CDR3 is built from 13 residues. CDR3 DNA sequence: TGCAGTGCTAGCACCAGCGGGAGCGACGAGCAGTACTTC. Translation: CSASTSGSDEQYF.

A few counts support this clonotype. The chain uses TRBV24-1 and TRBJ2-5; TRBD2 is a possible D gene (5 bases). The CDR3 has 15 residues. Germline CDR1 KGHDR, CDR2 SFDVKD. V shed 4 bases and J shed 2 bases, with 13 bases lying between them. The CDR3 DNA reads TGTGCCACCAGTGAACGCGCCAGAGGGCAAGAGACCCAGTACTTC. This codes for CATSERARGQETQYF.

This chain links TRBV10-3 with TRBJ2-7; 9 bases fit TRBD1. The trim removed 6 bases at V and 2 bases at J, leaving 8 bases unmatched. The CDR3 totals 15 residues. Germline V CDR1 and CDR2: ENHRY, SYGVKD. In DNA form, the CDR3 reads TGTGCCATCAGGAAACAGACAGGGGGGCCCTACGAGCAGTACTTC. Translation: CAIRKQTGGPYEQYF.

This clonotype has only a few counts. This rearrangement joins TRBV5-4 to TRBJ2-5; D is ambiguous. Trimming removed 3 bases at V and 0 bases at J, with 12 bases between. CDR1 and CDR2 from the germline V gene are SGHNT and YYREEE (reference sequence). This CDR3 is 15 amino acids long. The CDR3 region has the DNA TGTGCCAGCAGCTCGGGCCGGGCCAACCAAGAGACCCAGTACTTC. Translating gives CASSSGRANQETQYF.

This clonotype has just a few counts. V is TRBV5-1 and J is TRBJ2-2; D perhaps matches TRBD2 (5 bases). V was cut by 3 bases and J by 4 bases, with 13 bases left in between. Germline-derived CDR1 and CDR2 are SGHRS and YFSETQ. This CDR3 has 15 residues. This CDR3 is CASSWGQAGTGELFF. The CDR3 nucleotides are TGCGCCAGCAGCTGGGGTCAGGCGGGCACCGGGGAGCTGTTTTTT.

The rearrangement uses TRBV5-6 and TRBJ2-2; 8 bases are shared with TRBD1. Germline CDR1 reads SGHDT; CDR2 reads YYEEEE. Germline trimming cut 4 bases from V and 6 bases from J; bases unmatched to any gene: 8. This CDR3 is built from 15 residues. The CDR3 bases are TGTGCCAGCAGCGGACAGGGAGGTGTCCCCGGGGAGCTGTTTTTT. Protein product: CASSGQGGVPGELFF.

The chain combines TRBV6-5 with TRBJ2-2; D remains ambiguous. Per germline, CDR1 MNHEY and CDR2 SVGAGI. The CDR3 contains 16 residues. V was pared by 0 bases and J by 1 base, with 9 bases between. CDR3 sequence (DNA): TGTGCCAGCAGTTACTCGAACAACATGAACACCGGGGAGCTGTTTTTT. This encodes CASSYSNNMNTGELFF.

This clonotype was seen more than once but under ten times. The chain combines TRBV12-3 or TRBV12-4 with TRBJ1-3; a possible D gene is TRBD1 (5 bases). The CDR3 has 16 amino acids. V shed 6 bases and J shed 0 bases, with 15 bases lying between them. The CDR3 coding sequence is TGTGCCAGCAGCTGGGACGGCATGAACTCTGGAAACACCATATATTTT. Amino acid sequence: CASSWDGMNSGNTIYF.

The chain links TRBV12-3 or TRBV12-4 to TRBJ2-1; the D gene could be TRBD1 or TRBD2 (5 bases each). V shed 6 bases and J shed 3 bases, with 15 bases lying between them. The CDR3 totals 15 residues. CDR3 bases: TGTGCCAGCAGGAGTGGGACCTGGAGCTACAATGAGCAGTTCTTC. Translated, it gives CASRSGTWSYNEQFF.

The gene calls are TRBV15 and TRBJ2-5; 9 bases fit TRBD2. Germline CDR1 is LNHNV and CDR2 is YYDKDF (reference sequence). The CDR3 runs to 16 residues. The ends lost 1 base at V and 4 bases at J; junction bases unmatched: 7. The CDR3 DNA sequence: TGTGCCACCAGCAGAGTGGCTAGCGGGGTCAGAGAGACCCAGTACTTC. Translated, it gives CATSRVASGVRETQYF.

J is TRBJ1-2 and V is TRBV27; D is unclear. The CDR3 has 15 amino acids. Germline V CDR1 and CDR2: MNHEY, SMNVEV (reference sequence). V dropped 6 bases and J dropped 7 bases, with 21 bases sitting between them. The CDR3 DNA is TGTGCCAGCAGACGGTCGGGGAGTGGGGTAGGTGGCTACACCTTC. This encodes CASRRSGSGVGGYTF.

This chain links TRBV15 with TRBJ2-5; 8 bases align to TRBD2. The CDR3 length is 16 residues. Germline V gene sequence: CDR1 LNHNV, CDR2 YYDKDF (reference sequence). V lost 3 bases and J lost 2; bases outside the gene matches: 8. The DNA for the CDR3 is TGTGCCACCAGCAGTCACAGCGGGGGCCTACAAGAGACCCAGTACTTC. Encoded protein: CATSSHSGGLQETQYF. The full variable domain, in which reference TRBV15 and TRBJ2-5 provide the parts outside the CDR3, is DAMVIQNPRYQVTQFGKPVTLSCSQTLNHNVMYWYQQKSSQAPKLLFHYYDKDFNNEADTPDNFQSRRPNTSFCFLDIRSPGLGDTAMYLCATSSHSGGLQETQYFGPGTRLLVL.

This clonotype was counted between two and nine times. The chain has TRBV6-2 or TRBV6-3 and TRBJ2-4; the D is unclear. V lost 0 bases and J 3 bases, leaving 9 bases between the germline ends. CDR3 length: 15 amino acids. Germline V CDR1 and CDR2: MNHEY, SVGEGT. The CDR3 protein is CASSYSGQSKNIQYF. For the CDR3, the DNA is TGTGCCAGCAGTTACTCCGGCCAGAGCAAAAACATTCAGTACTTC.

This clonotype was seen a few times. CDR3 sequence: CSVGKQGNSYEQYF. The CDR3 DNA reads as TGCAGCGTGGGGAAGCAGGGGAACTCCTACGAGCAGTACTTC. This chain connects TRBV29-1 to TRBJ2-7, with a tentative D call TRBD1 (6 bases). The V end was cut by 6 bases, the J end by 0 bases, with 15 bases between. This CDR3 spans 14 amino acids. In germline, CDR1 is SQVTM, CDR2 ANQGSEA.

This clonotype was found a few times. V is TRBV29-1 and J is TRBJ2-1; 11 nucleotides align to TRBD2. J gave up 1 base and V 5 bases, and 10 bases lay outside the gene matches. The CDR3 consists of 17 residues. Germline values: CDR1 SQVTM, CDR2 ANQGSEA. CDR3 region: CSVRSGGAKGSYNEQFF. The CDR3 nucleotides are TGCAGCGTTCGTAGCGGGGGGGCGAAAGGGTCCTACAATGAGCAGTTCTTC.

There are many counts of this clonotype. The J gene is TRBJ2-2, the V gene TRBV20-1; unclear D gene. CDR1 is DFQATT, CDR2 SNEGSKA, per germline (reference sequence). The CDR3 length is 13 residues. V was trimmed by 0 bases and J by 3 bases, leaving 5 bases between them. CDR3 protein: CSARDLYTGELFF. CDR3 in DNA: TGCAGTGCTAGAGACCTATACACCGGGGAGCTGTTTTTT.

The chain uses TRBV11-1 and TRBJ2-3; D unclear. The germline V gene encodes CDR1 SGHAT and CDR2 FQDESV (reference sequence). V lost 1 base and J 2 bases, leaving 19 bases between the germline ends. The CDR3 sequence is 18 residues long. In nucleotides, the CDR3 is TGTGCCAGCAGCTTAGGGGTTTTAAGATATACCCCCACAGATACGCAGTATTTT. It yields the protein CASSLGVLRYTPTDTQYF.